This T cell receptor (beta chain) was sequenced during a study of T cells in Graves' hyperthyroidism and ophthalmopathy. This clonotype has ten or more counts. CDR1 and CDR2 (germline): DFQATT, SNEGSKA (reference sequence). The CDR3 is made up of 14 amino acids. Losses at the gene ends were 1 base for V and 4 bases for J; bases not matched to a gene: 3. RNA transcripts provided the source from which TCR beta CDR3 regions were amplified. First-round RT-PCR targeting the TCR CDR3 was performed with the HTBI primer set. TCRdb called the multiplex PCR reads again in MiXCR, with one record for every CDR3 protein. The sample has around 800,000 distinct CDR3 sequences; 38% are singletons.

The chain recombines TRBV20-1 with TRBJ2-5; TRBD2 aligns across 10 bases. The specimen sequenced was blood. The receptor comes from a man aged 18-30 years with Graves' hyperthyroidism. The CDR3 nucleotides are TGCAGTGCTAGAGGGCTAGCGGGAGCAGAGACCCAGTACTTC. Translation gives CSARGLAGAETQYF.